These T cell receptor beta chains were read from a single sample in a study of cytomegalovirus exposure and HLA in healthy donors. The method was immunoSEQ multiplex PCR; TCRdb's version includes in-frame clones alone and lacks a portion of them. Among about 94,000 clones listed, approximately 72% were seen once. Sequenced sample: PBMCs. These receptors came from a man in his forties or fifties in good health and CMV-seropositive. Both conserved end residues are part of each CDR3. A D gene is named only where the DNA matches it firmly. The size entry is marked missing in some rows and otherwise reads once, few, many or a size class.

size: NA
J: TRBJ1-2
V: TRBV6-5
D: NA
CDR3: CASRTQAIYGYTF
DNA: TGTGCCAGCAGAACACAGGCTATCTATGGCTACACCTTC

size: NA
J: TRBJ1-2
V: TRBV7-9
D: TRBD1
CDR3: CASSYSQGNYGYTF
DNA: TGTGCCAGCAGTTATTCACAGGGGAACTATGGCTACACCTTC

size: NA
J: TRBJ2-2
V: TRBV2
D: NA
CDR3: CASSDGGMNTGELFF
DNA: TGTGCCAGCAGTGATGGGGGCATGAACACCGGGGAGCTGTTTTTT

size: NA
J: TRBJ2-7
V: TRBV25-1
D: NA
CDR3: CASSHQLLAGDEQYF
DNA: TGTGCCAGCAGCCACCAATTGTTGGCCGGGGACGAGCAGTACTTC

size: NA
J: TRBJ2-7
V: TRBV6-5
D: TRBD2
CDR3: CASPAGESVCEQYF
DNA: TGTGCCAGCCCTGCGGGGGAGAGTGTTTGCGAGCAGTACTTC

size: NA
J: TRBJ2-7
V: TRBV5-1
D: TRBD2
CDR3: CASSLESGANYEQYF
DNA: TGCGCCAGCAGCTTGGAAAGCGGGGCCAACTACGAGCAGTACTTC

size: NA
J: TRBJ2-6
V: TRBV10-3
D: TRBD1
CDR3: CAISEGQGNSGANVLTF
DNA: TGTGCCATCAGTGAAGGACAGGGAAACTCCGGGGCCAACGTCCTGACTTTC

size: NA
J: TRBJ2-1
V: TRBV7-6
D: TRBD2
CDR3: CASSPLGEGHGEQFF
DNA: TGTGCCAGCAGCCCCCTGGGGGAGGGCCACGGTGAGCAGTTCTTC

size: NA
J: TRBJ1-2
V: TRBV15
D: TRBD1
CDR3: CATSRETGGFSRYTF
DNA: TGTGCCACCAGCAGAGAAACAGGGGGCTTTTCTCGCTACACCTTC

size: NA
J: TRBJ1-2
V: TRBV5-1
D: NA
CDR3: CASSLEGANYGYTF
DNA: TGCGCCAGCAGCTTGGAAGGGGCTAACTATGGCTACACCTTC

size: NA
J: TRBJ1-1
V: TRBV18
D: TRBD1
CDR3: CASSPQGAVTEAFF
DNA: TGTGCCAGCTCACCTCAGGGGGCGGTCACTGAAGCTTTCTTT

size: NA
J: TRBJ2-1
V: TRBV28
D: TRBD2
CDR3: CASRSSSGSSEQFF
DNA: TGTGCCAGCAGATCCAGTAGCGGGTCTAGTGAGCAGTTCTTC

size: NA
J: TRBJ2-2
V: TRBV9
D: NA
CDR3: CASTSGSNTGELFF
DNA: TGTGCCAGCACGTCGGGGTCGAACACCGGGGAGCTGTTTTTT

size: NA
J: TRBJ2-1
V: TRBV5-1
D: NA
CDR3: CASSLNAGPYNEQFF
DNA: TGCGCCAGCAGCTTGAATGCAGGTCCTTACAATGAGCAGTTCTTC

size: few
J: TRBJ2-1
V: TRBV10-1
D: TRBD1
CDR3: CASSELGQGVFDEQFF
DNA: TGCGCCAGCAGTGAGTTAGGACAGGGGGTGTTCGATGAGCAGTTCTTC

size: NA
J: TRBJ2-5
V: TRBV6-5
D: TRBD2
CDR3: CASSYVASGSPETQYF
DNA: TGTGCCAGCAGTTACGTGGCTAGCGGGAGTCCAGAGACCCAGTACTTC

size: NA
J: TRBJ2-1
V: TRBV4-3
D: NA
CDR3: CASSQDMSSYNEQFF
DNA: TGCGCCAGCAGCCAAGACATGAGCTCCTACAATGAGCAGTTCTTC